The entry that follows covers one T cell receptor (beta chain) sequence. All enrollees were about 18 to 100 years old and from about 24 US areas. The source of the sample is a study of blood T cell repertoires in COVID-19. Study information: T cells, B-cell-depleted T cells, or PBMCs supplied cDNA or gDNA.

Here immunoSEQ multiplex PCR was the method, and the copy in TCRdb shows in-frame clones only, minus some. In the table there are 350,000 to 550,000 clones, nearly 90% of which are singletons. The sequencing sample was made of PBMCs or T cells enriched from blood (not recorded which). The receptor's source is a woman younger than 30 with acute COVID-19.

CDR3 DNA sequence: TGCGCCAGCAGCCAAGGAAACAGGGTAGTGGATGGCTACACCTTC. Translation: CASSQGNRVVDGYTF. This chain links TRBV4-1 with TRBJ1-2; D is perhaps TRBD1 (6 bases). CDR1 is MGHRA and CDR2 is YSYEKL in the germline V gene. The CDR3 extends over 15 amino acids. V gave up 1 base and J gave up 6 bases, with 15 bases separating them.